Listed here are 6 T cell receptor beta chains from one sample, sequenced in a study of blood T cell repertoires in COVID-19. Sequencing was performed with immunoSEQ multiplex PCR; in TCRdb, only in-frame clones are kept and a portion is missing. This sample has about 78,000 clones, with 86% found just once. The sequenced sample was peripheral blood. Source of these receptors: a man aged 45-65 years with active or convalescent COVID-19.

The CDR3 coding sequence is TGTGCCAGCAGCGTCGGGACAGGAACGGGTGGCTACACCTTC. Protein product: CASSVGTGTGGYTF. The V gene is TRBV27, the J gene TRBJ1-2; 8 bases line up with TRBD1. Germline V gene lookup returns CDR1 MNHEY and CDR2 SMNVEV (reference sequence). With V trimmed by 6 bases and J by 7 bases, 10 bases remained unmatched. This CDR3 is 14 amino acids long.

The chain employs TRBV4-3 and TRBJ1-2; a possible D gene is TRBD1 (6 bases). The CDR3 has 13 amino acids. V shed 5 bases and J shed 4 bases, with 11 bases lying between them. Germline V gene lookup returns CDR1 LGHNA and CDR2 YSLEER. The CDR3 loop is CASSSGTFYGYTF. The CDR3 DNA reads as TGCGCCAGCAGCTCCGGGACATTCTATGGCTACACCTTC.

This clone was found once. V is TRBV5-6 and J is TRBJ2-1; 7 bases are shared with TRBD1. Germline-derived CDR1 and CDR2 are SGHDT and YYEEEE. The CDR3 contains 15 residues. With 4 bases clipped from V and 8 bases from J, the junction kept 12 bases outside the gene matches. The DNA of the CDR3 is TGTGCCAGCAGCCCACAGGGGCCCCGATGGGATGAGCAGTTCTTC. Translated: CASSPQGPRWDEQFF. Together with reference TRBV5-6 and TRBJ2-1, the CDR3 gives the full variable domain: DAGVTQSPTHLIKTRGQQVTLRCSPKSGHDTVSWYQQALGQGPQFIFQYYEEEERQRGNFPDRFSGHQFPNYSSELNVNALLLGDSALYLCASSPQGPRWDEQFFGPGTRLTVL.

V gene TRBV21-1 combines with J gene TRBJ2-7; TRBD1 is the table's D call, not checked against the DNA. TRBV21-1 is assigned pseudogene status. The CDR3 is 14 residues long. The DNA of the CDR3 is TGTGCCAGCAGCCTACAGGACAGGGGAAACGAGCAGTACGTC. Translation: CASSLQDRGNEQYV.

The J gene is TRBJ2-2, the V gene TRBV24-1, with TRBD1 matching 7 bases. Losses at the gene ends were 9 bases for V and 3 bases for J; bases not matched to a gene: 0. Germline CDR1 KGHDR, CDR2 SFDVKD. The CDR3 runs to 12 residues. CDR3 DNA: TGTGCCACCGGGACAGACACCGGGGAGCTGTTTTTT. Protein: CATGTDTGELFF.

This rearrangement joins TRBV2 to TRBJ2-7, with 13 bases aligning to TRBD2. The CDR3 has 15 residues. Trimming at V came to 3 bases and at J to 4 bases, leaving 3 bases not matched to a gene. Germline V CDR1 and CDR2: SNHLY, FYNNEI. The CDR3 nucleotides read TGTGCCAGCAGTGACGGGACTAGCGGGGAATACGAGCAGTACGTC. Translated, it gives CASSDGTSGEYEQYV.